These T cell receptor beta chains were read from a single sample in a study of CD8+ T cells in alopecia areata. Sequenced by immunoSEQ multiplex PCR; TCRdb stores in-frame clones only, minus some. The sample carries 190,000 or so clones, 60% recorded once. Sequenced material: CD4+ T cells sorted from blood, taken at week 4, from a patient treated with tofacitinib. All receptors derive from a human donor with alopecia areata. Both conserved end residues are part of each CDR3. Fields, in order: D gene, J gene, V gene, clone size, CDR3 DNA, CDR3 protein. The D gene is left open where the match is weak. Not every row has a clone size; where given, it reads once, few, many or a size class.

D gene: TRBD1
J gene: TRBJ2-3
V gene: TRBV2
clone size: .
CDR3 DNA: TGTGCCAGCAGTGGGGACAGGGATTTCGCTAGCACAGATACGCAGTATTTT
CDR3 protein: CASSGDRDFASTDTQYF

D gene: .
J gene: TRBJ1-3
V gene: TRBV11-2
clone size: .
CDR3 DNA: TGTGCCAGCAGTGGGAGTGGAAACACCATATATTTT
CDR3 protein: CASSGSGNTIYF

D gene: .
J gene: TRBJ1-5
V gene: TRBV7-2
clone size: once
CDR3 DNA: TGTGCCAGCAGCCGGGTAGGTCCGGGTCAGCCCCAGCATTTT
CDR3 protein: CASSRVGPGQPQHF

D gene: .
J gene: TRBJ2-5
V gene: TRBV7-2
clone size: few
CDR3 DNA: TGTGCCAGCAGCTTAGCTTTTACGACCGGAATGGCCCAGTACTTC
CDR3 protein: CASSLAFTTGMAQYF

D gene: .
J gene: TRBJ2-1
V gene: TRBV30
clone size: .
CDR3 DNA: TGTGCCTGGAGCATGAGGGGGAATGAGCAGTTCTTC
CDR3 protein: CAWSMRGNEQFF

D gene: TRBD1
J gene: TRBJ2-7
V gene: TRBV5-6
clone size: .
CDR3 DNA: TGTGCCAGCAGCTTGGATGGACAGGGCTACGAGCAGTACTTC
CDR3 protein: CASSLDGQGYEQYF

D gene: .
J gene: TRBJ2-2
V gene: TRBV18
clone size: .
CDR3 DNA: TGTGCCAGCTCGCCCAGCCAGCTAGAGAACACCGGGGAGCTGTTTTTT
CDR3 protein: CASSPSQLENTGELFF

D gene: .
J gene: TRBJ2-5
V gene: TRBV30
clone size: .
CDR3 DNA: TGTGCCTGGAGTGTATACTTACTGAAGACCCAGTACTTC
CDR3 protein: CAWSVYLLKTQYF

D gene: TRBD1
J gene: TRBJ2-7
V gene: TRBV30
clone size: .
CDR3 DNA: TGTGCCTGGAGAGGAGGACAGGAGTCATACGAGCAGTACTTC
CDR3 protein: CAWRGGQESYEQYF

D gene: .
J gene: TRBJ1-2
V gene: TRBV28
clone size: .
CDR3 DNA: TGTGCCAGCAGCCAGGAGACAAGGGTCTATGGCTACACCTTC
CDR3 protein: CASSQETRVYGYTF

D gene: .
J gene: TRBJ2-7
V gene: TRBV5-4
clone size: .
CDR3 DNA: TGTGCCAGCAGCTTGGGGCCGGCGGGTTCCTACGAGCAGTACTTC
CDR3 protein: CASSLGPAGSYEQYF

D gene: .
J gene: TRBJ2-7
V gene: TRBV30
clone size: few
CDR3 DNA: TGTGCCTGGGGCCGGGGGGCGAGGACCTACGAGCAGTACTTC
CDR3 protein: CAWGRGARTYEQYF

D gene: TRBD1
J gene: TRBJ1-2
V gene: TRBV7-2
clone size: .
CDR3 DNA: TGTGCCAGCAGCGAGGACAGGGCGCTCTATGGCTACACCTTC
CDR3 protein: CASSEDRALYGYTF

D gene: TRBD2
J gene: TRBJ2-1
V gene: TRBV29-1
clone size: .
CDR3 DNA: TGCAGCGTAACCTTGCCTCCTGGGACTAGCGTAACCTATAGAGAATTCGAGCAGTTCTTC
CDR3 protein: CSVTLPPGTSVTYREFEQFF

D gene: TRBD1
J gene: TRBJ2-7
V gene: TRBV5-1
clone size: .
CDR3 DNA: TGCGCCAGCAGCTCTGGGCCGGGACAGTTATACGAGCAGTACTTC
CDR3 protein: CASSSGPGQLYEQYF

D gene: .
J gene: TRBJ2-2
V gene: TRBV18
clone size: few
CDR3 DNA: TGTGCCAGCTCACCACTAAACAGGGTTGACGGGGAGCTGTTTTTT
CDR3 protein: CASSPLNRVDGELFF

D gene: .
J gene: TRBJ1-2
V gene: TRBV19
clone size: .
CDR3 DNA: TGTGCCAGTATCTCAGCATACTATGGCTACACCTTC
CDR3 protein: CASISAYYGYTF

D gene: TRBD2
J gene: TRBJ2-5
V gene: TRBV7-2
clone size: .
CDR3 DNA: TGTGCCAGCAGCTCGGGACTAGCGGGGGGGCAAGAGACCCAGTACTTC
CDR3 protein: CASSSGLAGGQETQYF

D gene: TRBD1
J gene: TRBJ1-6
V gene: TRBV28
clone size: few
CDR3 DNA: TGTGCCAGCAGCCCGACCGGGACAGGGGGATCACCCCTCCACTTT
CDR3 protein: CASSPTGTGGSPLHF

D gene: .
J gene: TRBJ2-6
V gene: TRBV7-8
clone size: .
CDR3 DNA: TGTGCCAGCAGCTTAGCAGGGACTGGGGCCAACGTCCTGACTTTC
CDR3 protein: CASSLAGTGANVLTF

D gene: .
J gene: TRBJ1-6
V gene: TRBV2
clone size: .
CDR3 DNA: TGTGCCAGCAGTCACAGGGTTTCACCCCTCCACTTT
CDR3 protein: CASSHRVSPLHF

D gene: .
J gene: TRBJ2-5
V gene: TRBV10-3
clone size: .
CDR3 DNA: TGTGCCATCAGTGAGTCCCTGGGCGGGCAAGAGACCCAGTACTTC
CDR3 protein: CAISESLGGQETQYF

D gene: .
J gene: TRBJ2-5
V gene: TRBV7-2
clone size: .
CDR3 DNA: TGTGCCAGCAGCGTAGCTGTGGAGACCCAGTACTTC
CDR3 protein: CASSVAVETQYF

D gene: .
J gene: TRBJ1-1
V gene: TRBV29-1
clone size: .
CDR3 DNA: TGCAGCTCCTCCAGACGTATCTCGAACACTGAAGCTTTCTTT
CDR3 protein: CSSSRRISNTEAFF

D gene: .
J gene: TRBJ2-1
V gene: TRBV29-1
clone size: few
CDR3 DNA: TGCAGCGTTGCGGCGACGGACAATGAGCAGTTCTTC
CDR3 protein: CSVAATDNEQFF

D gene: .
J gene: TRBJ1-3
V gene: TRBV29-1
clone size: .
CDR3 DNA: TGCAGCGTTTACCGGCGGGGAGGAAACACCATATATTTT
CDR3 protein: CSVYRRGGNTIYF